The 2 T cell receptor beta chains listed next were all sequenced from one sample in a study of blood T cell repertoires in COVID-19. The data were produced by immunoSEQ multiplex PCR, yet TCRdb's version contains in-frame clones alone and is incomplete. The data contain about 250,000 clones, 65% to 90% of them singletons. The sample taken for sequencing was peripheral blood. The receptors derive from a middle-aged man with COVID-19, enrolled during active disease.

This clone was recorded a few times. The V call is TRBV2, the J call TRBJ2-7, with unresolved D. The CDR3 contains 12 residues. Germline lookup yields CDR1 SNHLY and CDR2 FYNNEI. V was shortened by 2 bases and J by 9 bases, with 11 bases between the two germline ends. CDR3 region: CASSEREVVQYF. CDR3 coding DNA: TGTGCCAGCAGTGAACGAGAGGTGGTGCAGTACTTC.

V gene TRBV7-6 combines with J gene TRBJ2-7, with D uncertain. V was pared by 1 base and J by 1 base, with 17 bases between. The CDR3 is 17 residues long. Per germline, CDR1 SGHVS and CDR2 FNYEAQ. In DNA, the CDR3 is TGTGCCAGCAGCTTAGTGGTTTTGGGCTTCGGATCCTACGAGCAGTACTTC. Translation: CASSLVVLGFGSYEQYF.